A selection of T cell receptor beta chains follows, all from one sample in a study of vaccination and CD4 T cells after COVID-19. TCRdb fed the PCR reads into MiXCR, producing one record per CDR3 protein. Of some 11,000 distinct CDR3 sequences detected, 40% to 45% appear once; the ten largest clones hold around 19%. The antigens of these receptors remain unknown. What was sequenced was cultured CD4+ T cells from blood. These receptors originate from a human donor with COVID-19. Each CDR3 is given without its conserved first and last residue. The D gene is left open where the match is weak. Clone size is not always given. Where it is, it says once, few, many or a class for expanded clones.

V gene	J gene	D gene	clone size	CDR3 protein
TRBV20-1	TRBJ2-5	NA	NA	SARALGQETQY
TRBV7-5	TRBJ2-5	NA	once	ISVPETSGGWSGTQY
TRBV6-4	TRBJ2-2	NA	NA	ASRQGANTGELF
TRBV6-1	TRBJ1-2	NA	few	ASSRGPDNYGYT
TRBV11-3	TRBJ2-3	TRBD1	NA	ASKGATTDTQY
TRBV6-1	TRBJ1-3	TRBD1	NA	ASSQDRTSSGNTIY
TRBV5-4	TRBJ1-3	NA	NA	ASSLPGNTIY
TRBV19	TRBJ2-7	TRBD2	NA	ASNPSGGYEQY
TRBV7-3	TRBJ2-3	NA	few	ASSQAGPDTQY
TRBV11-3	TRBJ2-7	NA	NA	ASTVTPSARQY
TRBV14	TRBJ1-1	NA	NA	ASSQGGGTSFEAF
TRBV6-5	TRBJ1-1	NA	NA	ASSYLTSREAF
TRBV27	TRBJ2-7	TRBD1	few	ASSKGQVAYEQY
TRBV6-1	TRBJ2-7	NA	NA	ASSRVPYEQY
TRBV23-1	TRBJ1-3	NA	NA	ASSQLGTMGNTIY
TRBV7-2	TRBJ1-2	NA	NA	ASSFSNEGYT
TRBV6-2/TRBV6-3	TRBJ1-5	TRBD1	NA	ASSRTGGSTSNQPQH
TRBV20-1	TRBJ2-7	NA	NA	SARDGSRISYEQY
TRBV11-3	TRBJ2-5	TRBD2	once	ASSSGATSGGQETQY
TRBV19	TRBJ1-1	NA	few	ASSTGRKDTEAF
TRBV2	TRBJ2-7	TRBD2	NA	ASSRTSVGAGEQY
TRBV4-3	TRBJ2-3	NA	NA	ASSQEWGADTQY
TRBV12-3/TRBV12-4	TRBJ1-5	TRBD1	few	ASSLARDSQPQH
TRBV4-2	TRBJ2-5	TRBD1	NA	ASSQSTGGGQETQY
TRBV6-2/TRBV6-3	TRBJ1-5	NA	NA	ASSYSRDQPQH
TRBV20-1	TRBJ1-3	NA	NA	SAMPGLSGNTIY
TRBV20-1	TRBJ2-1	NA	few	SARARGKRGSSYNEQF
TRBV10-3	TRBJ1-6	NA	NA	ATMGRIFSPLH
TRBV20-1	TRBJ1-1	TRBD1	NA	SATTGVGTEAF
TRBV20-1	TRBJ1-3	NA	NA	SARDRATGNTIY
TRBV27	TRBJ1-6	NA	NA	ASTLTARDNSPLH
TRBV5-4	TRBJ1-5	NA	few	ASSSDVGKPQH
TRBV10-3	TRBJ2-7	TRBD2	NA	ATGLAGVQEQY
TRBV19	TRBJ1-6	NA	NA	ASSIAGSTPLH
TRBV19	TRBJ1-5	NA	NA	ASSTDFDQPQH
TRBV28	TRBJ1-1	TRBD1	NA	ASSLSTGTVNTEAF
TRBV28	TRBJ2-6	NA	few	ASSLPASGANVLT
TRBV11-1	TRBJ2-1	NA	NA	ASSLKDYRISYNEQF
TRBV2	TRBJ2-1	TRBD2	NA	ASSGTSGGIYNEQF
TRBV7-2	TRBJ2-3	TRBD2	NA	ASSSWRGGTDTQY
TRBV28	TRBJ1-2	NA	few	ASSFEIYGYT
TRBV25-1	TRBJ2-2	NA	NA	ASSEGGRTGELF
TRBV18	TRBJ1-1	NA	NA	ASSHGRGGNTEAF
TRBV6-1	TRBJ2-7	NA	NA	ASSDPNGYEQY
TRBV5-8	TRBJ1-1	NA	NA	ASSLTGPGTEAF
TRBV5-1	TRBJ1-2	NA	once	ASSFEKVGYGYT
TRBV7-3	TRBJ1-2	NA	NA	ASSLDPRYGYT
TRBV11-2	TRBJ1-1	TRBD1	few	ASSWGTRQGDTEAF
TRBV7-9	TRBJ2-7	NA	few	ASTGRDPEEY
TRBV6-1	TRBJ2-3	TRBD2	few	ASSELLAGKTDTQY
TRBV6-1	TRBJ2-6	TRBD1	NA	ASSGLGTGSPGANVLT
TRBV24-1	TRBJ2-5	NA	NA	ATSKGQETQY
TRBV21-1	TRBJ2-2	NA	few	ASSKEYRGAGELF
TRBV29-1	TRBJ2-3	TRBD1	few	SGTTGGGDTQY
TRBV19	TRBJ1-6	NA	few	ASSYRDSPLH